This entry concerns a single T cell receptor (beta chain). Its antigen is unknown. The data were obtained in a study of T-cell memory formation after mild COVID-19. Study information: For the most part, TCR clusters were specific to one donor. Study observations and caveats: CD8+ contracting clones occupied EMRA, while CD4+ ones occupied mainly CM and EM.

TCRdb used MiXCR to reprocess the 5' RACE reads, holding one entry per CDR3 protein. The sample includes 350,000 to 500,000 distinct CDR3 sequences, over 15% of them seen just once. The sequenced material came from PBMCs or a T cell subset sorted from them (not recorded which). The TCR comes from an adult woman who had mild COVID-19 (a few samples of this study predate the infection). Cell type and time point are not known.

As DNA, the CDR3 is TGTGCCAGCAGCCGCGGGGGCCGAACTGAAGCTTTCTTT. It is translated as CASSRGGRTEAFF. The chain joins TRBV11-1 to TRBJ1-1, with TRBD1 as a possible D gene (6 bases). V gave up 5 bases and J gave up 5 bases, with 12 bases separating them. Looked up from germline, CDR1 is SGHAT and CDR2 is FQDESV (reference sequence). The CDR3 has 13 residues.